These 21 T cell receptor beta chains were all obtained from the same sample, sequenced in a study of T cell clones after liver transplantation. Proliferating CFSE-low MLR cells were sequenced to define alloreactive TCRbeta sequences. Profiling relied on immunoSEQ multiplex PCR, and the TCRdb table lists in-frame clones only, not all of them. The table includes thousands of clones, roughly 31% detected once. No antigen has been identified for these receptors. Sample: CD8+ T cells from cultured PBMCs. The receptors shown here come from a human patient who received a liver transplant. Some T cells may be transferred from the graft donor.

This clone has just a few counts. The junction shows a germline mismatch at one end, possibly a read error. The chain combines TRBV2 with TRBJ2-1; 10 bases are a match to TRBD2. The germline gives CDR1 SNHLY, CDR2 FYNNEI. The CDR3 extends over 15 amino acids. The CDR3 protein is CAGSSPSGSNNEQFF. The CDR3 region has the DNA TGTGCCGGCAGCTCCCCTAGCGGGAGTAACAATGAGCAGTTCTTC.

This clone is large in the sample. The J gene is TRBJ2-7, the V gene TRBV19; no reliable D call. The CDR3 is 13 amino acids. V lost 3 bases to trimming and J lost 2 bases, with 8 bases between them. Germline CDR1 and CDR2: LNHDA and SQIVND (reference sequence). This CDR3 is CASSMSPAYEQYF. Written as DNA, the CDR3 is TGTGCCAGTAGTATGAGTCCGGCCTACGAGCAGTACTTC.

The CDR3 DNA sequence: TGTGCCAGCAGTGAACGGGGACGGATGAATCAGCCCCAGCATTTT. Its protein product is CASSERGRMNQPQHF. This rearrangement joins TRBV6-1 to TRBJ1-5; TRBD1 is a possible D gene (5 bases). Trimming cost V 2 bases and J 4 bases, with 12 bases left between them. The CDR3 consists of 15 residues. Germline V gene data show CDR1 as MNHNS and CDR2 as SASEGT.

This clone is judged medium-sized. V gene TRBV2 combines with J gene TRBJ1-2; D is unresolved. From germline, CDR1 is SNHLY and CDR2 FYNNEI. V was cut by 4 bases and J by 1 base, with 13 bases left in between. The CDR3 is made up of 15 amino acids. The CDR3 is CASSGVAEFNYGYTF. The CDR3 bases are TGTGCCAGCAGTGGGGTCGCAGAGTTTAACTATGGCTACACCTTC.

In its sample, this clone was seen a few times. The chain links TRBV7-9 to TRBJ2-7; 7 nucleotides agree with TRBD1. The CDR3 sequence is 15 residues long. V was pared by 4 bases and J by 0 bases, with 6 bases of the junction left unmatched. Germline assignment: CDR1 SEHNR and CDR2 FQNEAQ (reference sequence). The CDR3 reads CASSSDRESSYEQYF. The CDR3 bases are TGTGCCAGCAGCTCAGACAGGGAGAGCTCCTACGAGCAGTACTTC.

This clone counts as medium-sized. This chain connects TRBV27 to TRBJ2-3; 7 nucleotides match TRBD1. The CDR3 contains 17 residues. The ends lost 1 base at V and 2 bases at J; junction bases unmatched: 9. Germline values: CDR1 MNHEY, CDR2 SMNVEV (reference sequence). CDR3 coding DNA: TGTGCCAGCAGTTTATTCGTGACAGGGCCCTCCACAGATACGCAGTATTTT. Its translation is CASSLFVTGPSTDTQYF.

In the case of this clone: One end of the junction fails to match germline, which may point to a read error. This specimen includes other DNA sequences encoding the same CDR3. CDR3 DNA: TGCGCTAGCAGCCAAGGAAGGGGGTCCTCCTACGAGCAGTACTTC. The encoded protein is CASSQGRGSSYEQYF. The V and J genes are TRBV4-1 and TRBJ2-7; TRBD1 is a possible D gene (6 bases). The length of the CDR3 is 15 residues. Germline lookup yields CDR1 MGHRA and CDR2 YSYEKL.

The gene calls are TRBV7-8 and TRBJ2-5, with TRBD1 identical over 8 bases. The CDR3 runs 15 residues. The germline gives CDR1 SGHVS, CDR2 FQNEAQ. With V trimmed by 5 bases and J by 0 bases, 5 bases remained unmatched. Written as DNA, the CDR3 is TGTGCCAGCAGCACCCGGGACAGGTACCAAGAGACCCAGTACTTC. This encodes CASSTRDRYQETQYF. Filled out from reference TRBV7-8 and TRBJ2-5, the complete variable domain reads GAGVSQSPRYKVAKRGQDVALRCDPISGHVSLFWYQQALGQGPEFLTYFQNEAQLDKSGLPSDRFFAERPEGSVSTLKIQRTQQEDSAVYLCASSTRDRYQETQYFGPGTRLLVL.

This chain connects TRBV4-1 to TRBJ2-5; weak D call: TRBD2 (7 bases). Trimming left V 0 bases short and J 2 bases short, with 16 bases between. The CDR3 runs 17 residues. Per germline, CDR1 MGHRA and CDR2 YSYEKL. The DNA of the CDR3 is TGCGCCAGCAGCCAAGAGGGGGGGCCTAGCGAACAAGAGACCCAGTACTTC. Translation: CASSQEGGPSEQETQYF.

In its sample, this clone ranks as medium-sized. The genes are TRBV6-1 and TRBJ2-7, with 7 positions matching TRBD1. Germline V lookup: CDR1 MNHNS, CDR2 SASEGT. CDR3 length: 13 residues. The trim removed 7 bases at V and 4 bases at J, leaving 7 bases unmatched. The CDR3 region has the DNA TGTGCCAGCAAGGGACAGCCTGATTACGAGCAGTACTTC. Translated: CASKGQPDYEQYF.

The chain recombines TRBV19 with TRBJ2-7; D might be TRBD2 (6 bases). The germline CDR1 and CDR2 sequences are LNHDA and SQIVND (reference sequence). V was pared by 3 bases and J by 3 bases, with 12 bases between. The CDR3 loop spans 14 amino acids. CDR3 in amino acids: CASSMAGLLYEQYF. The CDR3 bases are TGTGCCAGTAGTATGGCGGGGCTTCTCTACGAGCAGTACTTC.

This clone is judged medium-sized. In DNA form, the CDR3 reads TGTGCCAGCAGCGTAGCAGTCCTCGACACTGAAGCTTTCTTT. It specifies CASSVAVLDTEAFF. The rearrangement uses TRBV9 and TRBJ1-1; D gene ambiguous. Trimming removed 0 bases from V and 3 bases from J, with 9 bases in between. Germline lookup yields CDR1 SGDLS and CDR2 YYNGEE. This CDR3 comprises 14 residues.

This chain joins TRBV9 and TRBJ2-7; 7 positions agree with TRBD1. V trimming: 0 bases; J trimming: 4 bases; junction bases outside the gene matches: 7. Germline loops: CDR1 SGDLS, CDR2 YYNGEE. The CDR3 contains 15 residues. In DNA form, the CDR3 reads TGTGCCAGCAGCGTAGCTTCAGGGGGTTTGTACGAGCAGTACTTC. Translated, it gives CASSVASGGLYEQYF.

The V gene is TRBV7-3, the J gene TRBJ2-1, with no clear D. The CDR3 loop spans 12 amino acids. V lost 2 bases, J lost 10 bases, and 9 bases lay in between. CDR1 and CDR2 (germline): SGHTA, FQGTGA. The CDR3: CASSLAVPEQFF. The CDR3 coding sequence is TGTGCCAGCAGCTTAGCCGTTCCAGAGCAGTTCTTC.

This clone is categorized as large (0.1 to 1%). Other nucleotide sequences from this sample produce the same CDR3. J is TRBJ1-5 and V is TRBV28; D remains ambiguous. The germline V gene encodes CDR1 MDHEN and CDR2 SYDVKM. There are 12 residues in the CDR3. The V end was cut by 6 bases, the J end by 7 bases, with 10 bases between. CDR3 in DNA: TGTGCCAGCAGCAGTGACTGGCAGCCCCAGCATTTT. The encoded protein is CASSSDWQPQHF. The full variable domain, with the rest looked up from reference TRBV28 and TRBJ1-5, is DVKVTQSSRYLVKRTGEKVFLECVQDMDHENMFWYRQDPGLGLRLIYFSYDVKMKEKGDIPEGYSVSREKKERFSLILESASTNQTSMYLCASSSDWQPQHFGDGTRLSIL.

The table lists this clone with a count of one. The gene calls are TRBV7-8 and TRBJ2-1; 7 nucleotides align to TRBD2. J lost 9 bases, V lost 3 bases, and 8 bases had no gene match. Per germline, CDR1 SGHVS and CDR2 FQNEAQ. The CDR3 covers 14 residues. The CDR3, as DNA: TGTGCCAGCAGCTTGCGGGAGAATAGGATTGAGCAGTTCTTC. Amino acid sequence: CASSLRENRIEQFF.

The chain links TRBV27 to TRBJ2-1, with a weak D call TRBD2 (7 bases). Trimming shortened V by 6 bases and J by 1 base, and 19 bases separated the two germline ends. CDR3 length: 17 residues. The germline V gene has CDR1 MNHEY and CDR2 SMNVEV (reference sequence). The CDR3 sequence: CASRPERDIWSYNEQFF. CDR3 DNA: TGTGCCAGCAGACCCGAGCGGGACATCTGGTCCTACAATGAGCAGTTCTTC.

The chain recombines TRBV5-1 with TRBJ2-3, with D uncertain. From germline, CDR1 is SGHRS and CDR2 YFSETQ. There are 13 residues in the CDR3. The V gene lost 4 bases and the J gene lost 4 bases, with 10 bases spanning the gap. The CDR3 reads CASSPWSSDTQYF. The DNA of the CDR3 is TGCGCCAGCAGCCCGTGGTCCTCAGATACGCAGTATTTT.

The chain joins TRBV19 to TRBJ1-1; 8 nucleotides match TRBD1. This CDR3 has 13 residues. The J segment lost 6 bases and the V segment lost 2 bases, leaving 2 bases of the junction unmatched. CDR1 LNHDA and CDR2 SQIVND come from the germline V gene (reference sequence). This CDR3 reads CASSITGGSEAFF. DNA of the CDR3: TGTGCCAGTAGTATAACAGGGGGATCTGAAGCTTTCTTT.

By sample fraction, this clone is medium-sized (0.01 to 0.1%). V usage is TRBV29-1 and J usage is TRBJ2-2; maybe TRBD2 (5 bases). Trimming stripped 6 bases from V and 5 bases from J, with 13 bases between. Germline values: CDR1 SQVTM, CDR2 ANQGSEA. The CDR3 totals 13 residues. CDR3 amino acids: CSVPRTATGELFF. The CDR3 DNA reads as TGCAGCGTGCCTAGGACTGCGACCGGGGAGCTGTTTTTT.

By sample fraction, this clone is large. The V gene is TRBV4-1, the J gene TRBJ2-7, with D possibly being TRBD1 (5 bases). Germline values: CDR1 MGHRA, CDR2 YSYEKL. CDR3 length equals 13 residues. V lost 4 bases to trimming and J lost 3 bases, with 10 bases between them. In DNA, the CDR3 is TGCGCCAGCAGCCCGGTAGGGGACTACGAGCAGTACTTC. Protein: CASSPVGDYEQYF.